The 6 T cell receptor beta chains below were found in one sample sequenced in a study of CD8 T cells in ankylosing spondylitis. Study outcomes and limitations: What seemed typical of ankylosing spondylitis blood was a TCR beta motif built from fewer than ten highly homologous variants.

No antigen has been identified for these receptors. TCRdb fed the 5' RACE reads into MiXCR, producing one record per CDR3 protein. The data show around 890,000 distinct CDR3 sequences, with about an eighth seen just once and roughly 0.51% held by the top ten. Sequencing used blood, either unsorted or a sorted T cell fraction (not recorded which). Receptors were obtained from a male donor with ankylosing spondylitis.

This clonotype occurred many times. The genes are TRBV28 and TRBJ2-2, with TRBD1 matching 9 bases. Germline CDR1 reads MDHEN; CDR2 reads SYDVKM. The CDR3 contains 15 residues. J was trimmed by 3 bases and V by 2 bases; bases with no gene match: 1. CDR3 sequence (DNA): TGTGCCAGCAGTTTAGGGACAGGGCACACCGGGGAGCTGTTTTTT. Residues: CASSLGTGHTGELFF.

The chain is built from TRBV30 and TRBJ2-7, with D perhaps assigned TRBD1 or TRBD2 (5 bases each). The CDR3 sequence is 13 residues long. With 6 bases removed from V and 2 bases from J, the gap between germline ends came to 14 bases. The germline gives CDR1 GTSNPN, CDR2 SVGIG (reference sequence). The chain's CDR3 is CACTGRTPYEQYF. The CDR3 bases are TGTGCCTGTACGGGGCGGACCCCCTACGAGCAGTACTTC.

This clonotype was seen more than once but under ten times. For the CDR3, the DNA is TGTGCCAGCAGCTTAAACTCAGGTCCAAACTATGGCTACACCTTC. As protein: CASSLNSGPNYGYTF. The chain has TRBV7-9 and TRBJ1-2; D ambiguous. Germline loops: CDR1 SEHNR, CDR2 FQNEAQ (reference sequence). This CDR3 is 15 amino acids long. Trimming cost V 2 bases and J 2 bases, with 12 bases left between them.

This clonotype was observed at least ten times. The chain has TRBV20-1 and TRBJ1-1; no definite D call. Between the trimmed V and J ends, which lost 2 bases and 7 bases, there was a span of 11 bases. This CDR3 has 12 residues. Germline CDR1 and CDR2: DFQATT and SNEGSKA (reference sequence). The CDR3 DNA follows: TGCAGTGCTAGATCTGGGGTGCGTGAAGCTTTCTTT. This encodes CSARSGVREAFF.

This clonotype was detected a few times. The CDR3 protein is CASSGDSEVQPQHF. The CDR3 DNA is TGTGCCAGCAGCGGGGACTCGGAGGTTCAGCCCCAGCATTTT. The chain employs TRBV7-2 and TRBJ1-5, with D perhaps TRBD1 (5 bases). Germline-derived CDR1 and CDR2 are SGHTA and FQGNSA. This CDR3 has 14 residues. The V end was cut by 5 bases, the J end by 6 bases, with 14 bases between.

The chain uses TRBV6-2 or TRBV6-3 and TRBJ2-3; no reliable D call. With 7 bases removed from V and 5 bases from J, the gap between germline ends came to 16 bases. CDR1 and CDR2 (germline): MNHEY, SVGEGT. This CDR3 is 14 amino acids long. The CDR3 DNA reads TGTGCCAGCACCCTCTCCGTGAGCCAAGATACGCAGTATTTT. This codes for CASTLSVSQDTQYF.